The text below deals with one T cell receptor (beta chain). The data belong to a study of blood T cell repertoires in COVID-19. Looking at the study overall: From T cells, B-cell-depleted T cells, or PBMCs came the material, which was cDNA or gDNA.

Participants were aged about 18 to 100 years from roughly 26 US areas. Cohort allocation depended upon clinical history that participants reported. Recovered Cohort 3 donors showed two negative PCRs, clearance, or symptom resolution. CDR3 length equals 14 residues. The germline gives CDR1 MDHEN, CDR2 SYDVKM. Trimming cost V 2 bases and J 8 bases, with 15 bases left between them. TCRdb keeps only in-frame clones here, not all; method: immunoSEQ multiplex PCR. Here the sample spans 80,000 to 130,000 clones, 86% being singletons. This receptor was identified in a woman aged 45 to 65 who had recovered from COVID-19. The chain recombines TRBV28 with TRBJ1-1, with D possibly TRBD1 on 5 matching bases. Sequenced: PBMCs or T cells enriched from blood (not recorded which). The CDR3 here is CASSLGAVVGEAFF. CDR3 DNA: TGTGCCAGCAGTTTAGGGGCAGTCGTTGGGGAAGCTTTCTTT.